This TCR beta chain comes out of a study of Ad26.COV2.S vaccination and SARS-CoV-2 variants. At the level of the study: Within the COV1001 Ad26.COV2.S trial arm, the donor was enrolled. Participants got Ad26.COV2.S intramuscularly, once or twice 56 days apart.

Treatment described: some 20 received Ad26.COV2.S at low or high dose, single or two shots; about 5 received placebo; per-sample allocation not given. Sampling happened 63 days after the first vaccine or placebo injection. The assay was immunoSEQ multiplex PCR, and TCRdb's table has in-frame clones only and misses some. The sample records roughly 410,000 clones, about four fifths being singletons. Notes on this clone: Its antigen is unknown.

General study points: The authors reported substantial breadth in spike-specific CD8+ and CD4+ T cell responses after vaccination. Analyses of TCR breadth and depth may have underestimated total T cell responses.

Germline V gives CDR1 MNHEY, CDR2 SVGAGI. V was trimmed by 5 bases and J by 3 bases, leaving 14 bases between them. The CDR3 is 14 residues long. The sample in question was peripheral blood, obtained in a trial of Ad26.COV2.S vaccine versus placebo. The chain combines TRBV6-5 with TRBJ2-7; D call uncertain. This sequence originates from a person between 18 and 65 years old who received the Ad26.COV2.S COVID-19 vaccine or a placebo. CDR3 nucleotides: TGTGCCAGCAGTAACTACGGGCCCATCTACGAGCAGTACTTC. This encodes CASSNYGPIYEQYF.